What follows are 19 T cell receptor beta chains derived from one specimen sequenced in a study of identical twins. TCRdb re-analysed the 5' RACE reads in MiXCR, keeping a single row per CDR3 protein. The sample contains around 680,000 distinct CDR3 sequences, 8.6% of which appear only once. These same records also appear under a second study, on yellow fever vaccine responses in identical twins.

Sequenced sample: PBMCs. These receptors came from a woman between 18 and 30 years old in good health.

Ten or more counts support this clonotype. This chain connects TRBV5-1 to TRBJ2-7; TRBD2 agrees at 13 bases. V shed 4 bases and J 3 bases; nucleotides not matched to a gene: 10. CDR1 is SGHRS and CDR2 is YFSETQ in the germline V gene. The CDR3 consists of 17 residues. CDR3 sequence (DNA): TGCGCCAGCAGCAGCGGGACTAGCGGGGCCCTAGACTACGAGCAGTACTTC. Protein product: CASSSGTSGALDYEQYF.

There are a few counts of this clonotype. The genes are TRBV28 and TRBJ2-3; D assignment may be TRBD1 or TRBD2 (5 bases each). Germline V lookup: CDR1 MDHEN, CDR2 SYDVKM. This CDR3 has 14 amino acids. Trimming cost V 11 bases and J 1 base, with 16 bases left between them. CDR3 sequence: CAGGSGHRTDTQYF. The CDR3 DNA reads TGTGCCGGGGGTTCCGGACATCGCACAGATACGCAGTATTTT.

The V and J genes are TRBV29-1 and TRBJ2-2, with no clear D. V was shortened by 0 bases and J by 3 bases, with 5 bases between the two germline ends. This CDR3 has 13 residues. CDR1 is SQVTM, CDR2 ANQGSEA, per germline. The CDR3 bases are TGCAGCGTTGAAGAAGTGCACACCGGGGAGCTGTTTTTT. Translation: CSVEEVHTGELFF.

This clonotype showed up just a few times. The CDR3 region has the DNA TGCAGCGTCCTTGACGGGAGTGAGACCCAGTACTTC. Encoded protein: CSVLDGSETQYF. The gene calls are TRBV29-1 and TRBJ2-5, with D perhaps TRBD2 (6 bases). The germline V and J ends were trimmed by 6 bases and 5 bases, with 13 bases remaining between them. This CDR3 contains 12 residues. Per germline, CDR1 SQVTM and CDR2 ANQGSEA.

This clonotype was recorded many times. As DNA, the CDR3 is TGTGCCAGCAACTTGGGACAGGGGGCCCAGTACTTC. It is translated as CASNLGQGAQYF. The chain employs TRBV3-1 and TRBJ2-5; TRBD1 aligns across 11 bases. Per germline, CDR1 LGHDT and CDR2 YNNKEL (reference sequence). The ends lost 7 bases at V and 9 bases at J; junction bases unmatched: 4. CDR3 size: 12 residues.

This clonotype turned up a few times. The V call is TRBV29-1, the J call TRBJ2-7; D could derive from TRBD1 or TRBD2 (6 bases each). V lost 4 bases and J lost 2, with 9 bases in between. The germline CDR1 and CDR2 sequences are SQVTM and ANQGSEA. There are 12 residues in the CDR3. CDR3 in DNA: TGCAGCGTTGCGGGGGCCACCTACGAGCAGTACTTC. This codes for CSVAGATYEQYF.

This clonotype was recorded a few times. One end of the junction does not line up with germline, which may come from a read error. The rearrangement uses TRBV7-7 and TRBJ2-5, with 7 bases lining up with TRBD2. Per the germline V gene, CDR1 is SSHAT and CDR2 is FNYEAQ (reference sequence). The CDR3 length is 14 residues. The CDR3 coding sequence is TGTGCTAGCAGCGCGGGGGAGCCCGAAGAGACCCAGTACTTC. Its translation: CASSAGEPEETQYF.

This clonotype appeared a few times. V usage is TRBV20-1 and J usage is TRBJ2-7; perhaps TRBD2 as D (5 bases). V lost 2 bases, J lost 5 bases, and 16 bases lay in between. The CDR3 runs to 14 residues. In germline, CDR1 is DFQATT, CDR2 SNEGSKA (reference sequence). The CDR3 sequence: CSARLIGSRDEQYF. The CDR3 DNA reads TGCAGTGCTAGACTGATTGGGAGTAGGGACGAGCAGTACTTC.

At least ten counts were recorded for this clonotype. This chain connects TRBV28 to TRBJ2-3, with 12 bases aligning to TRBD1. Germline CDR1 MDHEN, CDR2 SYDVKM. The J segment lost 6 bases and the V segment lost 6 bases, leaving 7 bases of the junction unmatched. The length of the CDR3 is 15 residues. The chain's CDR3 is CASRSGQGARDTQYF. Written as DNA, the CDR3 is TGTGCCAGCAGGTCGGGACAGGGGGCGCGGGATACGCAGTATTTT.

CDR3 in DNA: TGTGCCAGCAGCCCATCGGTGGGCGGGCTTACCTACGAGCAGTACTTC. Translated: CASSPSVGGLTYEQYF. The V and J genes are TRBV12-3 or TRBV12-4 and TRBJ2-7, with D maybe TRBD2 (5 bases). This CDR3 contains 16 residues. Trimming cost V 6 bases and J 2 bases, with 20 bases left between them.

This clonotype occurred a few times. V gene TRBV29-1 combines with J gene TRBJ2-1, with D hard to call. CDR3 size: 14 residues. V gave up 2 bases and J gave up 4 bases, with 12 bases separating them. The germline V gene has CDR1 SQVTM and CDR2 ANQGSEA. The DNA for the CDR3 is TGCAGCGTTGAAAGGTTCGAAGGGTACAATGAGCAGTTCTTC. Its translation is CSVERFEGYNEQFF.

The genes are TRBV20-1 and TRBJ2-3; possibly TRBD2 for D (6 bases). The V gene lost 6 bases and the J gene lost 6 bases, with 16 bases spanning the gap. The CDR3 has 13 residues. Germline V gives CDR1 DFQATT, CDR2 SNEGSKA (reference sequence). The CDR3 DNA reads as TGCAGTGCGGTCTTGCGGGGAGCTGATACGCAGTATTTT. Its protein is CSAVLRGADTQYF.

This chain uses TRBV6-1 with TRBJ2-1; the match to TRBD2 covers 11 bases. Germline V gene data show CDR1 as MNHNS and CDR2 as SASEGT. This CDR3 contains 15 residues. V dropped 1 base and J dropped 9; count of bases not matched to a gene: 5. DNA for the CDR3: TGTGCCAGCAGTGAAGATAGCGGGGGGGCCGGTGAGCAGTTCTTC. Its translation is CASSEDSGGAGEQFF.

The CDR3 nucleotides read TGTGCCAGCAGCCGCAAACAGTACCAAGAGACCCAGTACTTC. Its translation: CASSRKQYQETQYF. This chain joins TRBV14 and TRBJ2-5, with unresolved D. The CDR3 covers 14 residues. Germline V gene data show CDR1 as SGHDN and CDR2 as FVKESK. The V and J ends lost 4 bases and 0 bases respectively, with 9 bases between them.

There are a few counts of this clonotype. This rearrangement joins TRBV20-1 to TRBJ2-7; 10 bases fit TRBD1. The CDR3 consists of 14 residues. V shed 0 bases and J 3 bases; nucleotides not matched to a gene: 2. Germline lookup yields CDR1 DFQATT and CDR2 SNEGSKA (reference sequence). CDR3 protein: CSAREGQGYYEQYF. The CDR3 nucleotides are TGCAGTGCTAGAGAGGGACAGGGGTACTACGAGCAGTACTTC.

This clonotype was seen ten or more times. The chain recombines TRBV27 with TRBJ2-3, with D uncertain. CDR3 size: 14 residues. CDR1 and CDR2 from the germline V gene are MNHEY and SMNVEV (reference sequence). V was shortened by 1 base and J by 2 bases, with 7 bases between the two germline ends. CDR3: CASSLYGFTDTQYF. CDR3 DNA: TGTGCCAGCAGTTTATACGGCTTCACAGATACGCAGTATTTT.

This clonotype has more than one count but fewer than ten. The chain recombines TRBV7-9 with TRBJ1-5; TRBD1 is a possible D gene (5 bases). The CDR3 is 14 residues long. V was shortened by 5 bases and J by 5 bases, with 13 bases between the two germline ends. The germline V gene encodes CDR1 SEHNR and CDR2 FQNEAQ (reference sequence). The CDR3 sequence: CASSALGRDQPQHF. CDR3 DNA sequence: TGTGCCAGCAGCGCACTGGGCAGGGATCAGCCCCAGCATTTT. Based on the CDR3 plus reference TRBV7-9 and TRBJ1-5, the full variable domain is DTGVSQNPRHKITKRGQNVTFRCDPISEHNRLYWYRQTLGQGPEFLTYFQNEAQLEKSRLLSDRFSAERPKGSFSTLEIQRTEQGDSAMYLCASSALGRDQPQHFGDGTRLSIL.

This clonotype was found many times. The chain carries TRBV5-1 and TRBJ1-5; 8 nucleotides agree with TRBD1. Germline assignment: CDR1 SGHRS and CDR2 YFSETQ. Trimming took 0 bases from V and 7 from J; bases not matched to a gene: 6. This CDR3 is built from 15 residues. The CDR3: CASSLAGGAPQPQHF. CDR3 nucleotides: TGCGCCAGCAGCTTGGCAGGGGGCGCCCCACAGCCCCAGCATTTT.

This clonotype has more than one count but fewer than ten. J is TRBJ1-3 and V is TRBV2; D unclear. Germline V gives CDR1 SNHLY, CDR2 FYNNEI. The V end lost 1 base, the J end lost 4 bases, and 11 bases lay between the germline ends. The CDR3 runs 15 residues. The CDR3 DNA reads TGTGCCAGCAGTGAAGATGAGGTCCTGGGAAACACCATATATTTT. It translates to CASSEDEVLGNTIYF.